The 5 T cell receptor beta chains given below trace back to one sample, sequenced in a study of regulatory T cells in long-lasting Graves disease (dated by TCRdb to the early 2020s). Reading the label with the study, this specimen's time point is: newly diagnosed GD, antithyroid drugs for less than 3 months. RNA was extracted from PBMCs in TRIzol for both TCR sequencing and RNA sequencing. The library was made by multiplex PCR. The sequencing machine was an Illumina HiSeq 4000. TCR beta libraries were built with iRepertoire HTBI primers and Arm-PCR amplification of CDR3 regions. TCRdb reworked the public reads: Q25 trimming with fastp, MiXCR clone assembly, productive beta chains retained. Rows matching on CDR3 protein sequence are summarized as one entry with the most common DNA and genes. This sample comprises approximately 400,000 distinct CDR3 sequences, just under 15% of them detected only once. The ten most abundant clones make up over 15% of the sample.

This same sample was also part of a study on T cells in Graves' hyperthyroidism and ophthalmopathy.

The source was peripheral blood mononuclear cells (PBMCs), collected at new diagnosis, from a patient treated with antithyroid drugs. These receptors all come from a woman in her twenties or thirties with Graves disease. Donor details come from another sample of the same person, matched by shared clones.

This clonotype occurred many times. V gene TRBV3-1 combines with J gene TRBJ1-1; TRBD1 might be the D (5 bases). Germline CDR1 reads LGHDT; CDR2 reads YNNKEL (reference sequence). The CDR3 covers 18 residues. Trimming left V 3 bases short and J 1 base short, with 21 bases between. The chain's CDR3 is CASSQIGPGSQGNTEAFF. In nucleotides, the CDR3 is TGTGCCAGCAGCCAGATTGGCCCCGGGTCTCAGGGGAACACTGAAGCTTTCTTT.

V is TRBV9 and J is TRBJ1-5; D not certain. The CDR3 has 13 amino acids. Germline lookup yields CDR1 SGDLS and CDR2 YYNGEE. V was clipped by 0 bases and J by 4 bases, with 5 bases between them. CDR3 in amino acids: CASSVDGNQPQHF. DNA for the CDR3: TGTGCCAGCAGCGTAGATGGGAATCAGCCCCAGCATTTT. Based on the CDR3 plus reference TRBV9 and TRBJ1-5, the full variable domain is DSGVTQTPKHLITATGQRVTLRCSPRSGDLSVYWYQQSLDQGLQFLIQYYNGEERAKGNILERFSAQQFPDLHSELNLSSLELGDSALYFCASSVDGNQPQHFGDGTRLSIL.

This CDR3 reads CASGLARYEQYF. The CDR3 DNA is TGTGCCAGCGGGTTAGCGCGCTACGAGCAGTACTTC. J is TRBJ2-7 and V is TRBV6-1; a weak D match, TRBD2 (5 bases). This CDR3 contains 12 residues. Trimming stripped 8 bases from V and 3 bases from J, with 11 bases between. Germline V gene sequence: CDR1 MNHNS, CDR2 SASEGT.

The chain combines TRBV5-1 with TRBJ2-5; D is unresolved. CDR1 and CDR2 (germline): SGHRS, YFSETQ. The CDR3 totals 13 residues. V dropped 6 bases and J dropped 5 bases, with 14 bases sitting between them. The CDR3: CASKFGLGETQYF. The DNA of the CDR3 is TGCGCCAGCAAGTTCGGTCTTGGGGAGACCCAGTACTTC.

This clonotype was recorded a few times. The chain combines TRBV19 with TRBJ2-7; D gene uncertain. The CDR3 extends over 11 amino acids. Germline V gene data show CDR1 as LNHDA and CDR2 as SQIVND (reference sequence). Trimming took off 3 bases at V and 7 bases at J, with 7 bases between the two ends. CDR3 DNA: TGTGCCAGTAGTATTGGGATGGAGCAGTACTTC. Its translation: CASSIGMEQYF.